This T cell receptor beta chain was sequenced during a study of shared clonotypes between healthy human individuals. The repertoire was sequenced with immunoSEQ multiplex PCR; TCRdb's copy has only in-frame clones and lacks some. The sample contains more than 2 million clones, about 94% of which appear only once. CD8 cells regarded as naive lacked CD45RO, were positively chosen for CCR7, and omitted terminally differentiated effector memory CD45RA+ cells. CDR3 length: 13 residues. The V gene lost 2 bases and the J gene lost 6 bases, with 8 bases spanning the gap. Germline V gives CDR1 SGDLS, CDR2 YYNGEE. Points on this clone: The target antigen is unknown. In the same sample, other DNA sequences code for this CDR3.

Points from the study as a whole: Few donors limited the genetic and exposure-history diversity represented. It was anticipated that sequencing depth would influence how many clonotypes donors shared. The sharing of 5% to 5.5% of naive CD4 clonotypes was seen across several donors. Non-shared clonotypes were found to have lower generation probabilities than the clonotypes that were shared by all four of the sorted-subset donors.

Sequencing was performed on naive CD8+ T cells from PBMCs. The chain carries TRBV9 and TRBJ2-2; D is perhaps TRBD1 (5 bases). The origin of this receptor is a man between 18 and 29 years old in good health. Some clones in this sample may be carry-over from other donors' samples. Written as DNA, the CDR3 is TGTGCCAGCAGCGTTGAAGGGGCCGGGGAGCTGTTTTTT. Its translation is CASSVEGAGELFF.